Listed here are 7 T cell receptor beta chains from one sample, sequenced in a study of CD8 T cells in ankylosing spondylitis. TCRdb fed the 5' RACE reads into MiXCR, producing one record per CDR3 protein. The table shows more than 150,000 distinct CDR3 sequences, with roughly 18% occurring only once. The sample taken for sequencing was blood, either unsorted or a sorted T cell fraction (not recorded which). The source of these receptors is a male donor under 35 with ankylosing spondylitis or in good health (not recorded which).

This clonotype was picked up many times. The genes are TRBV5-6 and TRBJ1-3, with D hard to call. The CDR3 runs 14 residues. Germline V gene data show CDR1 as SGHDT and CDR2 as YYEEEE. The germline V and J ends were trimmed by 7 bases and 0 bases, with 11 bases remaining between them. The CDR3 reads CASASGSSGNTIYF. DNA for the CDR3: TGTGCCAGCGCCTCCGGGAGCTCTGGAAACACCATATATTTT.

At least ten counts were recorded for this clonotype. The J gene is TRBJ2-1, the V gene TRBV6-5; no reliable D call. Trimming removed 8 bases at V and 0 bases at J, with 17 bases between. This CDR3 is built from 16 residues. Germline V CDR1 and CDR2: MNHEY, SVGAGI. CDR3 sequence: CASRVGRTSSYNEQFF. DNA for the CDR3: TGTGCCAGCCGCGTGGGTCGGACGAGCTCCTACAATGAGCAGTTCTTC.

This clonotype was seen ten or more times. The chain has TRBV5-1 and TRBJ1-4, with 8 bases matching TRBD1. The CDR3 spans 14 residues. Unmatched junction bases numbered 4, after V lost 4 bases and J lost 5 bases. Germline values: CDR1 SGHRS, CDR2 YFSETQ. CDR3 loop: CASSLRQGNEKLFF. The CDR3 coding sequence is TGCGCCAGCAGCCTACGACAGGGGAATGAAAAACTGTTTTTT.

The table lists this clonotype with many counts. V usage is TRBV6-2 or TRBV6-3 and J usage is TRBJ2-2; TRBD1 aligns across 10 bases. V was clipped by 2 bases and J by 6 bases; unmatched bases: 6. This CDR3 is built from 16 residues. Germline values: CDR1 MNHEY, CDR2 SVGEGT. CDR3 nucleotides: TGTGCCAGCAGTTACGAGACAGGGGGCCTGGCCGGGGAGCTGTTTTTT. It is translated as CASSYETGGLAGELFF.

The genes are TRBV12-3 or TRBV12-4 and TRBJ2-5; TRBD1 matches 10 bases. V lost 6 bases to trimming and J lost 7 bases; unmatched junction nucleotides: 5. CDR3 size: 13 residues. CDR3 residues: CASRPGQGWTQYF. CDR3 coding DNA: TGTGCCAGCAGACCGGGACAGGGGTGGACCCAGTACTTC.

The chain couples TRBV12-2 to TRBJ1-1. TRBV12-2 is a listed pseudogene. The CDR3 has 11 amino acids. CDR3 bases: TGTGCAAGTCGCTTAAGGTCTGAAGCTTTCTTT. Translating gives CASRLRSEAFF.

This clonotype was recorded many times. This chain connects TRBV7-8 to TRBJ2-7, with 9 bases identical to TRBD1. J lost 3 bases, V lost 5 bases, and 8 bases had no gene match. The CDR3 is 15 amino acids. CDR1 SGHVS and CDR2 FQNEAQ come from the germline V gene. The CDR3 DNA is TGTGCCAGCAGCCAACAGGGGGCAGACCTCTACGAGCAGTACTTC. It codes for CASSQQGADLYEQYF.